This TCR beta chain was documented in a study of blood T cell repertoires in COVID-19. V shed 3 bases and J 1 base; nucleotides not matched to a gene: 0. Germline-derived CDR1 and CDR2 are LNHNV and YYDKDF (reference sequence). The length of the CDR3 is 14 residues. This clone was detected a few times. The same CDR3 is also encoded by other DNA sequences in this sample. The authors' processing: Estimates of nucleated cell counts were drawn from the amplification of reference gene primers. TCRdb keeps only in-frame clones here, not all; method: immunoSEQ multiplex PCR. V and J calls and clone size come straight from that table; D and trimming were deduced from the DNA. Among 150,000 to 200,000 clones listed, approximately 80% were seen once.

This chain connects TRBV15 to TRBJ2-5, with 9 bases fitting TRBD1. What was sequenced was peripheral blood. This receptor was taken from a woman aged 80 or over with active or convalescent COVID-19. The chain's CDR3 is CATSRDRGQETQYF. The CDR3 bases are TGTGCCACCAGCAGGGACAGGGGCCAAGAGACCCAGTACTTC.